This T cell receptor beta chain was profiled in a study of spatial heterogeneity in lung cancer. About the study: For the average unique TCR and UMI combination, more than 8.5 occurrences appeared in raw reads. Study observations and caveats: The number of expanded tumor alpha and beta chains correlated with mutation number.

The sample's time point: sample taken at primary tumor resection. This CDR3 region has 14 residues. J was trimmed by 7 bases and V by 7 bases; bases with no gene match: 8. The germline gives CDR1 SGHKS, CDR2 YYEKEE (reference sequence). This clonotype was found many times. Its cognate antigen is unknown. TCRdb fed the 5' RACE reads into MiXCR, producing one record per CDR3 protein. The data contain about 23,000 distinct CDR3 sequences, about 6% of them singletons. This material consisted of lung tumor tissue, taken at surgery. The chain carries TRBV5-5 and TRBJ1-6; 7 nucleotides align to TRBD1. The receptor comes from a male donor with early-stage non-small cell lung cancer. The DNA for the CDR3 is TGTGCCAGCGGTCCGGGACAGAGGAATTCACCCCTCCACTTT. It is translated as CASGPGQRNSPLHF.